This TCR beta chain was sequenced in a study of identical twins. TCRdb analysed the 5' RACE reads with MiXCR anew, one entry per CDR3 protein. The data show around 480,000 distinct CDR3 sequences, 12% to 15% seen once. This CDR3 is 18 amino acids long. The J segment lost 6 bases and the V segment lost 3 bases, leaving 15 bases of the junction unmatched. Germline CDR1 and CDR2: MNHNS and SASEGT. These sequences were also reported in another study, on yellow fever vaccine responses in identical twins.

Sequencing used CD4+ T cells sorted from blood. This chain uses TRBV6-1 with TRBJ2-3, with 10 nucleotides matching TRBD1. The source of this sequence is a woman under 30 in good health. The CDR3 DNA is TGTGCCAGCAGTGACGGTACCGACAGGGGGCGCTGGGTTGATACGCAGTATTTT. Amino acids: CASSDGTDRGRWVDTQYF.